Presented here are 32 T cell receptor beta chains from one specimen sequenced in a study of PD-1 blockade in classical Hodgkin lymphoma. The protocol was immunoSEQ multiplex PCR, while the TCRdb copy is restricted to in-frame clones and leaves out a portion. The profile shows about 85,000 clones, 85% to 95% of them singletons. All patients relapsed after autologous stem cell transplantation, and brentuximab vedotin exposure varied. The starting material was peripheral blood mononuclear cells (PBMCs), obtained before the second cycle of nivolumab. These receptor sequences come from a human donor with classical Hodgkin lymphoma.

The rearrangement uses TRBV2 and TRBJ2-2, with 11 nucleotides matching TRBD1. CDR1 and CDR2 from the germline V gene are SNHLY and FYNNEI. The length of the CDR3 is 13 residues. Trimming took 11 bases from V and 6 from J; bases not matched to a gene: 5. The DNA for the CDR3 is TGTGCCGGCGGACAGGGGGCGCCCGGGGAGCTGTTTTTT. This gives the protein CAGGQGAPGELFF.

The V and J genes are TRBV7-8 and TRBJ1-5, with D maybe TRBD1 (6 bases). V was trimmed by 4 bases and J by 5 bases, leaving 12 bases between them. The CDR3 runs to 14 residues. In germline, CDR1 is SGHVS, CDR2 FQNEAQ. The CDR3 DNA follows: TGTGCCAGCAGCTCAATGGGGGGCGATCAGCCCCAGCATTTT. Translated, it gives CASSSMGGDQPQHF.

The rearrangement joins TRBV28 to TRBJ2-7, with D perhaps being TRBD1 or TRBD2 (5 bases each). Per the germline V gene, CDR1 is MDHEN and CDR2 is SYDVKM. The CDR3 length is 16 residues. Trimming shortened V by 5 bases and J by 7 bases, and 24 bases separated the two germline ends. The CDR3 is CASSRPTGTSPGEQYF. The CDR3 region has the DNA TGTGCCAGCAGTCGACCCACTGGGACCAGCCCCGGAGAGCAGTACTTC.

CDR3 nucleotide sequence: TGTGCCAGCAGTTTATCGGGCGGGATAACAGATACGCAGTATTTT. It yields the protein CASSLSGGITDTQYF. The V call is TRBV27, the J call TRBJ2-3; a possible D gene is TRBD2 (6 bases). V dropped 0 bases and J dropped 3 bases, with 10 bases sitting between them. The CDR3 totals 15 residues. In germline, CDR1 is MNHEY, CDR2 SMNVEV (reference sequence).

This rearrangement joins TRBV4-1 to TRBJ2-3; no clear D gene. Germline CDR1 reads MGHRA; CDR2 reads YSYEKL. V was cut by 0 bases and J by 3 bases, with 7 bases left in between. This CDR3 has 14 amino acids. CDR3 amino acids: CASSQESATDTQYF. CDR3 nucleotides: TGCGCCAGCAGCCAAGAGAGCGCAACAGATACGCAGTATTTT.

This clone is a singleton in its sample. The chain employs TRBV15 and TRBJ2-7; tentatively, D is TRBD1 or TRBD2 (5 bases each). V was clipped by 0 bases and J by 3 bases, with 18 bases between them. Germline V CDR1 and CDR2: LNHNV, YYDKDF (reference sequence). This CDR3 is built from 17 residues. The CDR3 nucleotides are TGTGCCACCAGCAGAGATCACGGGGCCCAGATACTCTACGAGCAGTACTTC. This sequence encodes CATSRDHGAQILYEQYF. Based on the CDR3 plus reference TRBV15 and TRBJ2-7, the full variable domain is DAMVIQNPRYQVTQFGKPVTLSCSQTLNHNVMYWYQQKSSQAPKLLFHYYDKDFNNEADTPDNFQSRRPNTSFCFLDIRSPGLGDTAMYLCATSRDHGAQILYEQYFGPGTRLTVT.

This chain links TRBV28 with TRBJ2-5; either TRBD1 or TRBD2 may fit D (6 bases each). The CDR3 totals 14 residues. V was trimmed by 2 bases and J by 1 base, leaving 8 bases between them. Per the germline V gene, CDR1 is MDHEN and CDR2 is SYDVKM. The CDR3 DNA sequence: TGTGCCAGCAGTTTAGGGGGGCGCCAAGAGACCCAGTACTTC. The encoded protein is CASSLGGRQETQYF.

This chain connects TRBV15 to TRBJ2-1; 8 bases are shared with TRBD2. Germline loops: CDR1 LNHNV, CDR2 YYDKDF (reference sequence). The trim removed 4 bases at V and 1 base at J, leaving 3 bases unmatched. The CDR3 sequence is 15 residues long. The chain's CDR3 is CATSIAGPSYNEQFF. In nucleotides, the CDR3 is TGTGCCACCAGCATAGCGGGACCATCCTACAATGAGCAGTTCTTC.

The chain uses TRBV28 and TRBJ2-4; TRBD1 matches 7 bases. The CDR3 totals 17 residues. Germline V gene lookup returns CDR1 MDHEN and CDR2 SYDVKM. V shed 1 base and J 1 base; nucleotides not matched to a gene: 7. DNA of the CDR3: TGTGCCAGCAGTTTATCCCCGGGACAGACGGCCAAAAACATTCAGTACTTC. Its translation is CASSLSPGQTAKNIQYF.

V gene TRBV4-1 combines with J gene TRBJ1-2; TRBD1 is a possible D gene (5 bases). The V and J ends lost 1 base and 7 bases respectively, with 16 bases between them. This CDR3 is built from 15 residues. Germline assignment: CDR1 MGHRA and CDR2 YSYEKL. CDR3 coding DNA: TGCGCCAGCAGCCAAGTCGGGGAAGGCAGGGCTGGCTACACCTTC. It translates to CASSQVGEGRAGYTF.

The V and J genes are TRBV5-8 and TRBJ2-1; 10 nucleotides align to TRBD2. Germline CDR1 reads SGHTS; CDR2 reads YDEGEE. V shed 0 bases, J shed 15 bases, and the junction held 9 bases outside the gene matches. The CDR3 runs to 14 residues. The DNA of the CDR3 is TGTGCCAGCAGCTTGGTAACTAGCGGGATCTTGAGGTTCTTC. It specifies CASSLVTSGILRFF.

The V call is TRBV10-2, the J call TRBJ2-5; 10 bases match TRBD1. CDR1 and CDR2 (germline): WSHSY, SAAADI. The CDR3 has 13 amino acids. The V segment lost 6 bases and the J segment 5 bases; nucleotides outside the gene matches: 3. The CDR3 is CASRRTGGETQYF. Written as DNA, the CDR3 is TGCGCCAGCAGAAGGACAGGGGGTGAGACCCAGTACTTC.

This rearrangement joins TRBV5-1 to TRBJ1-3, with 12 bases aligning to TRBD1. V shed 8 bases and J 0 bases; nucleotides not matched to a gene: 18. Germline V gives CDR1 SGHRS, CDR2 YFSETQ. The CDR3 runs to 20 residues. CDR3: CASPSDVMGQGASSGNTIYF. CDR3 DNA sequence: TGCGCCAGTCCCTCCGACGTAATGGGACAGGGGGCTAGCTCTGGAAACACCATATATTTT.

This clone was seen a few times. The chain links TRBV28 to TRBJ1-2; 9 nucleotides line up with TRBD1. The ends lost 3 bases at V and 8 bases at J; junction bases unmatched: 7. The CDR3 has 14 residues. Germline CDR1 is MDHEN and CDR2 is SYDVKM. The CDR3 reads CASSFTGGKAGYTF. For the CDR3, the DNA is TGTGCCAGCAGTTTTACAGGGGGCAAGGCGGGCTACACCTTC.

The chain uses TRBV27 and TRBJ2-7; D call uncertain. There are 16 residues in the CDR3. The V and J ends lost 1 base and 4 bases respectively, with 17 bases between them. In germline, CDR1 is MNHEY, CDR2 SMNVEV (reference sequence). CDR3 bases: TGTGCCAGCAGTTTATATCCCCGCCCGCAGGTTTACGAGCAGTACTTC. Encoded protein: CASSLYPRPQVYEQYF.

This sequence joins TRBV5-1 and TRBJ2-7, with TRBD1 identical over 7 bases. V gave up 3 bases and J gave up 4 bases; unmatched junction bases: 4. The CDR3 loop spans 13 amino acids. The germline V gene encodes CDR1 SGHRS and CDR2 YFSETQ. This CDR3 reads CASSSDRAYEQYF. CDR3 in DNA: TGCGCCAGCAGCTCCGACAGGGCTTACGAGCAGTACTTC.

The chain employs TRBV6-6 and TRBJ2-2; 10 positions match TRBD1. The germline gives CDR1 MNHNY, CDR2 SVGAGI (reference sequence). The CDR3 is 15 amino acids. Trimming removed 4 bases from V and 6 bases from J; junction bases left unmatched: 5. Here the CDR3 reads CASSFRDRGAGELFF. In DNA, the CDR3 is TGTGCCAGCAGTTTCCGGGACAGGGGTGCCGGGGAGCTGTTTTTT.

This clone was observed once. The DNA for the CDR3 is TGTGCCAGCAGGACCGACAATAACTATGGCTACACCTTC. Protein product: CASRTDNNYGYTF. The chain combines TRBV16 with TRBJ1-2; D not certain. Trimming removed 6 bases at V and 1 base at J, with 9 bases between. In germline, CDR1 is KGHSY, CDR2 FQNENV. CDR3 length equals 13 residues.

In its sample, this clone was seen once. The chain carries TRBV25-1 and TRBJ2-1; 15 nucleotides match TRBD2. Unmatched junction bases numbered 5, after V lost 4 bases and J lost 1 base. The CDR3 runs 18 residues. Germline V gene lookup returns CDR1 MGHDK and CDR2 SYGVNS. DNA for the CDR3: TGTGCCAGCAGTGGGACTAGCGGGAGGGCCCTGTCCTACAATGAGCAGTTCTTC. It translates to CASSGTSGRALSYNEQFF.

This rearrangement joins TRBV19 to TRBJ2-2, with TRBD2 matching 12 bases. The germline CDR1 and CDR2 sequences are LNHDA and SQIVND (reference sequence). The CDR3 has 20 amino acids. V was clipped by 4 bases and J by 9 bases; unmatched bases: 21. CDR3 residues: CASSTAYEASGRAEGRELFF. CDR3 sequence (DNA): TGTGCCAGTAGTACAGCCTACGAGGCTAGCGGGAGGGCCGAAGGTCGGGAGCTGTTTTTT.

This clone was seen just once. This sequence joins TRBV9 and TRBJ2-5; 12 nucleotides agree with TRBD1. Losses at the gene ends were 0 bases for V and 5 bases for J; bases not matched to a gene: 5. The CDR3 runs to 16 residues. Germline V lookup: CDR1 SGDLS, CDR2 YYNGEE. CDR3 nucleotides: TGTGCCAGCAGCGTAGGAGGGACAGGGGGCGCCGAGACCCAGTACTTC. This translates into CASSVGGTGGAETQYF. The full variable domain, in which reference TRBV9 and TRBJ2-5 provide the parts outside the CDR3, is DSGVTQTPKHLITATGQRVTLRCSPRSGDLSVYWYQQSLDQGLQFLIQYYNGEERAKGNILERFSAQQFPDLHSELNLSSLELGDSALYFCASSVGGTGGAETQYFGPGTRLLVL.

The V and J genes are TRBV6-6 and TRBJ1-5; 7 bases map to TRBD1. CDR3 size: 15 residues. CDR1 and CDR2 (germline): MNHNY, SVGAGI (reference sequence). V gave up 7 bases and J gave up 3 bases; unmatched junction bases: 9. The CDR3 DNA reads as TGTGCCAGCATTCTACAGGGGAATCCCAATCAGCCCCAGCATTTT. This gives the protein CASILQGNPNQPQHF.

The rearrangement links TRBV27 to TRBJ1-4; 10 nucleotides line up with TRBD1. Germline CDR1 is MNHEY and CDR2 is SMNVEV (reference sequence). V dropped 3 bases and J dropped 0; count of bases not matched to a gene: 7. CDR3 length equals 18 residues. The CDR3 sequence: CASSLGPGTGATNEKLFF. In DNA, the CDR3 is TGTGCCAGCAGTTTGGGTCCCGGGACAGGGGCAACTAATGAAAAACTGTTTTTT.

V gene TRBV7-8 combines with J gene TRBJ2-7; tentatively, D is TRBD1 or TRBD2 (6 bases each). The CDR3 consists of 14 residues. The germline V gene encodes CDR1 SGHVS and CDR2 FQNEAQ. V lost 0 bases and J 2 bases, leaving 8 bases between the germline ends. CDR3 bases: TGTGCCAGCAGCTTAGCCGGGGGCGCCTACGAGCAGTACTTC. As protein: CASSLAGGAYEQYF.

V usage is TRBV30 and J usage is TRBJ2-3, with TRBD2 identical over 8 bases. V was clipped by 0 bases and J by 3 bases; unmatched bases: 8. This CDR3 has 16 amino acids. Germline-derived CDR1 and CDR2 are GTSNPN and SVGIG (reference sequence). The CDR3 here is CAWSVISGGPTDTQYF. The CDR3 coding sequence is TGTGCCTGGAGTGTAATTTCGGGAGGGCCAACAGATACGCAGTATTTT.

The chain carries TRBV6-4 and TRBJ2-1; no definite D call. Deletions cut 4 bases from V and 4 bases from J, with 11 bases between. Looked up from germline, CDR1 is MRHNA and CDR2 is SNTAGT. The length of the CDR3 is 14 residues. CDR3 sequence: CASSVGLSYNEQFF. Here the CDR3 DNA reads TGTGCCAGCAGTGTAGGGCTTTCTTACAATGAGCAGTTCTTC.

V and J are TRBV27 and TRBJ2-7; D is perhaps TRBD2 (5 bases). The CDR3 spans 13 residues. Trimming left V 4 bases short and J 4 bases short, with 11 bases between. CDR1 is MNHEY, CDR2 SMNVEV, per germline (reference sequence). The CDR3 sequence is CASSSGNEYEQYF. The CDR3 coding sequence is TGTGCCAGCAGTTCCGGGAACGAGTACGAGCAGTACTTC.

This rearrangement joins TRBV6-1 to TRBJ2-5; no firm D call. The CDR3 is made up of 13 amino acids. Germline CDR1 MNHNS, CDR2 SASEGT. V was trimmed by 7 bases and J by 1 base, leaving 10 bases between them. For the CDR3, the DNA is TGTGCCAGCACGTCGCGCTTCCAAGAGACCCAGTACTTC. Protein sequence: CASTSRFQETQYF.

This chain uses TRBV11-2 with TRBJ1-2; 12 nucleotides agree with TRBD1. Germline V CDR1 and CDR2: SGHAT, FQNNGV. With 4 bases clipped from V and 8 bases from J, the junction kept 14 bases outside the gene matches. The CDR3 is 17 residues long. The CDR3 DNA sequence: TGTGCCAGCAGCTCAATTGCCCGGGACAGGGGGCGCATAGGCTACACCTTC. Translating gives CASSSIARDRGRIGYTF. The entire variable domain, with the rest obtained from reference TRBV11-2 and TRBJ1-2, is as follows: EAGVAQSPRYKIIEKRQSVAFWCNPISGHATLYWYQQILGQGPKLLIQFQNNGVVDDSQLPKDRFSAERLKGVDSTLKIQPAKLEDSAVYLCASSSIARDRGRIGYTFGSGTRLTVV.

This clone was observed a single time. The V and J genes are TRBV9 and TRBJ1-5; TRBD1 matches at 8 bases. Germline CDR1 is SGDLS and CDR2 is YYNGEE. The junction had 9 bases not matched to a gene; V was cut back by 4 bases and J by 6 bases. CDR3 length: 15 residues. The DNA for the CDR3 is TGTGCCAGCAGCCCCGGGACAGGTCACGGTCAGCCCCAGCATTTT. This translates into CASSPGTGHGQPQHF.

The chain uses TRBV19 and TRBJ2-5; 10 nucleotides agree with TRBD1. The germline V gene encodes CDR1 LNHDA and CDR2 SQIVND (reference sequence). Trimming at V came to 4 bases and at J to 5 bases, leaving 13 bases not matched to a gene. This CDR3 comprises 17 residues. The CDR3 coding sequence is TGTGCCAGTAGTAACCCGGCAGGGACAGGGGCCCGGGAGACCCAGTACTTC. Its protein is CASSNPAGTGARETQYF.

The CDR3 here is CASLPTAGNYEQYF. CDR3 in DNA: TGTGCCAGTCTCCCTACAGCCGGGAACTACGAGCAGTACTTC. The rearrangement links TRBV19 to TRBJ2-7; possible D gene TRBD2, 5 bases. V lost 8 bases to trimming and J lost 3 bases, with 17 bases between them. This CDR3 is 14 amino acids long. The germline CDR1 and CDR2 sequences are LNHDA and SQIVND (reference sequence).